These 2 T cell receptor beta chains were sequenced from one sample in a study of OX40 agonist ivuxolimab in advanced cancers. Clones were read by immunoSEQ multiplex PCR, and TCRdb kept only the in-frame ones, dropping some. This sample yields some 78,000 clones, of which 85% to 95% are seen a single time; under 3.5% belongs to the top ten. This sample comprised CD4+ or CD8+ T cells sorted from blood, obtained in a trial of the OX40 agonist ivuxolimab. The receptors come from an adult with an advanced solid tumor such as melanoma, head and neck, liver or kidney cancer.

The chain uses TRBV29-1 and TRBJ1-3, with D hard to call. This CDR3 comprises 14 residues. V was shortened by 5 bases and J by 2 bases, with 13 bases between the two germline ends. Germline CDR1 SQVTM, CDR2 ANQGSEA. In DNA, the CDR3 is TGCAGCGTTTCCCTTCTGGACGCTGGAAACACCATATATTTT. Protein: CSVSLLDAGNTIYF.

The chain carries TRBV6-6 and TRBJ1-5; 7 nucleotides match TRBD1. The CDR3 loop spans 16 amino acids. The germline gives CDR1 MNHNY, CDR2 SVGAGI (reference sequence). Trimming at V came to 0 bases and at J to 7 bases, leaving 9 bases not matched to a gene. Written as DNA, the CDR3 is TGTGCCAGCAGTTACTCGGATAGGGGGCTGAAACAGCCCCAGCATTTT. It encodes CASSYSDRGLKQPQHF.